The source of this TCR beta chain is a study of shared clonotypes between healthy human individuals. Background on the study: Three plates were used per donor for CD4 naive, three for CD4 memory, two for CD8 naive and one for CD8 memory. Study outcomes and limitations: The study found lower generation probabilities in non-shared clonotypes than in those shared by all four donors.

Replicate sorted-subset PCRs were loaded with around 220 ng DNA, 30,000 to 35,000 T cell genomes. Assay used: immunoSEQ multiplex PCR; TCRdb lists only in-frame clones, some missing. The table shows some 500,000 clones, with more than 95% occurring only once. Note on this clone: Its cognate antigen is unknown.

With V trimmed by 5 bases and J by 2 bases, 12 bases remained unmatched. This CDR3 is built from 16 residues. Germline V lookup: CDR1 MDHEN, CDR2 SYDVKM. Material for sequencing was naive CD4+ T cells sorted from blood. The subset: CD45RA+ positively selected. The chain joins TRBV28 to TRBJ2-7, with 7 positions matching TRBD2. This receptor was taken from a woman aged 25 to 39 in good health. The CDR3 nucleotides are TGTGCCAGCAGTCCTTCTAGCTCTCGGGGGGCCTACGAGCAGTACTTC. Translated, it gives CASSPSSSRGAYEQYF. Full variable domain (remainder filled in from reference TRBV28 and TRBJ2-7): DVKVTQSSRYLVKRTGEKVFLECVQDMDHENMFWYRQDPGLGLRLIYFSYDVKMKEKGDIPEGYSVSREKKERFSLILESASTNQTSMYLCASSPSSSRGAYEQYFGPGTRLTVT.